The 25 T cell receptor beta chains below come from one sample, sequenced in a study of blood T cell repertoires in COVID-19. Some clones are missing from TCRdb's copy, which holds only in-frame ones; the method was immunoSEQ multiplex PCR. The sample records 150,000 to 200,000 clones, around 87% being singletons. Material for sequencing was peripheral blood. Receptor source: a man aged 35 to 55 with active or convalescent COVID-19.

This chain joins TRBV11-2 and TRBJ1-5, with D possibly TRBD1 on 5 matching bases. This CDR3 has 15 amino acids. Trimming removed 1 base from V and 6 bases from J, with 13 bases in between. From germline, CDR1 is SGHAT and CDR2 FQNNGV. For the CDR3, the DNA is TGTGCCAGCAGCTTAGCGGGGGAGGTAACTCAGCCCCAGCATTTT. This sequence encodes CASSLAGEVTQPQHF.

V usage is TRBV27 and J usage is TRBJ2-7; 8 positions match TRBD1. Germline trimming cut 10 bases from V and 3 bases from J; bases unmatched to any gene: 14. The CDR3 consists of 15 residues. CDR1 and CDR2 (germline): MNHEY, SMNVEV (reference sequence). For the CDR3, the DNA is TGTGCCACTCAGCGGGCATGGACAGGGAACTACGAGCAGTACTTC. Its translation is CATQRAWTGNYEQYF.

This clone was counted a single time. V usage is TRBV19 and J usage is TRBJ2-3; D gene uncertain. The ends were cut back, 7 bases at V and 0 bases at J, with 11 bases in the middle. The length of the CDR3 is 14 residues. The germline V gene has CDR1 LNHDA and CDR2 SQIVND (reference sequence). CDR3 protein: CASNADTSTDTQYF. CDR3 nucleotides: TGTGCCAGTAACGCGGATACTAGCACAGATACGCAGTATTTT.

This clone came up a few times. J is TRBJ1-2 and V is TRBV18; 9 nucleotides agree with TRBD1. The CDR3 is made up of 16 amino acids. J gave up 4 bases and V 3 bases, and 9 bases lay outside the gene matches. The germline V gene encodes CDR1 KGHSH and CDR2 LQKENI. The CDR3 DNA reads TGTGCCAGCTCACCGGCCAAACAGGGGGCAGCCTATGGCTACACCTTC. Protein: CASSPAKQGAAYGYTF.

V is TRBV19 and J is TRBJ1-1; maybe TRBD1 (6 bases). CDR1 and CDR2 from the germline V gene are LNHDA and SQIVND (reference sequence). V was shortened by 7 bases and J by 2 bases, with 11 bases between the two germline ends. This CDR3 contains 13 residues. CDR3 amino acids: CASTDRPNTEAFF. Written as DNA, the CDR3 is TGTGCCAGTACTGACAGGCCAAACACTGAAGCTTTCTTT.

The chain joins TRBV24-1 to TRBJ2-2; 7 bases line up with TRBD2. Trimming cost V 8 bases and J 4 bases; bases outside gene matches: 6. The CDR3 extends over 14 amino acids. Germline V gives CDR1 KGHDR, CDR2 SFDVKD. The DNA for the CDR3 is TGTGCCACCACCCTTGGCGGGGGCACCGGGGAGCTGTTTTTT. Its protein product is CATTLGGGTGELFF.

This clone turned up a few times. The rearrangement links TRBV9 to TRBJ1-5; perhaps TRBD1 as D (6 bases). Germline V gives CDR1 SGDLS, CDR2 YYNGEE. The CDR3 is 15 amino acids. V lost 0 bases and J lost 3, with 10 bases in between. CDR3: CASSVDGQPNQPQHF. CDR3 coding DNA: TGTGCCAGCAGCGTAGACGGACAGCCCAATCAGCCCCAGCATTTT. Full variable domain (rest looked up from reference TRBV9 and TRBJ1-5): DSGVTQTPKHLITATGQRVTLRCSPRSGDLSVYWYQQSLDQGLQFLIQYYNGEERAKGNILERFSAQQFPDLHSELNLSSLELGDSALYFCASSVDGQPNQPQHFGDGTRLSIL.

The CDR3 bases are TGTGCCAGCAGTCTGACAGTCCAAAATAATTCACCCCTCCACTTT. This gives the protein CASSLTVQNNSPLHF. V gene TRBV5-4 combines with J gene TRBJ1-6; tentatively, D is TRBD1 (5 bases). V lost 5 bases, J lost 5 bases, and 14 bases lay in between. This CDR3 has 15 amino acids. Germline V gene data show CDR1 as SGHNT and CDR2 as YYREEE (reference sequence).

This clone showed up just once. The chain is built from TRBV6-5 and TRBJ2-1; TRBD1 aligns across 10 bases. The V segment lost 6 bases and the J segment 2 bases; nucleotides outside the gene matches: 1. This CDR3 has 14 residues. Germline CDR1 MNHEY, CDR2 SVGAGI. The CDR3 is CASRDRGTYNEQFF. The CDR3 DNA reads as TGTGCCAGCAGGGACAGGGGGACCTACAATGAGCAGTTCTTC.

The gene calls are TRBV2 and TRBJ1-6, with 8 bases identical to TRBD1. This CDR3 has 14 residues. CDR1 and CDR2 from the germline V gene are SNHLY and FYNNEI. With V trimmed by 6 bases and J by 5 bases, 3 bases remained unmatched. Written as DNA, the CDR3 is TGTGCCAGCAGAGTGACAGGGGATAATTCACCCCTCCACTTT. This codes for CASRVTGDNSPLHF. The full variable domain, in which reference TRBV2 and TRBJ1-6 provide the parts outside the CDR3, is EPEVTQTPSHQVTQMGQEVILRCVPISNHLYFYWYRQILGQKVEFLVSFYNNEISEKSEIFDDQFSVERPDGSNFTLKIRSTKLEDSAMYFCASRVTGDNSPLHFGNGTRLTVT.

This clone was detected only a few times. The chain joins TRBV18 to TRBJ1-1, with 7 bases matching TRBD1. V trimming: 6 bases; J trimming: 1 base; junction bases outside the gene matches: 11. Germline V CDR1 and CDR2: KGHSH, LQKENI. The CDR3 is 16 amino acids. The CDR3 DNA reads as TGTGCCAGCTCCCTTAAGACAGGGACGAGGAACACTGAAGCTTTCTTT. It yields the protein CASSLKTGTRNTEAFF.

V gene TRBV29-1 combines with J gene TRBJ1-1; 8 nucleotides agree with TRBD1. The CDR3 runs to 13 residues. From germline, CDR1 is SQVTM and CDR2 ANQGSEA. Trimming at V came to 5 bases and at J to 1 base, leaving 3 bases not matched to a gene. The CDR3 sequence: CSVPGQGNTEAFF. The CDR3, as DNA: TGCAGCGTTCCCGGACAGGGGAACACTGAAGCTTTCTTT. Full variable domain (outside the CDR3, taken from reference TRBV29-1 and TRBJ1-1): SAVISQKPSRDICQRGTSLTIQCQVDSQVTMMFWYRQQPGQSLTLIATANQGSEATYESGFVIDKFPISRPNLTFSTLTVSNMSPEDSSIYLCSVPGQGNTEAFFGQGTRLTVV.

The CDR3 DNA is TGTGCCAGCAGCCAAGGGACAGCTGGCTACGAGCAGTACTTC. This encodes CASSQGTAGYEQYF. This chain joins TRBV4-2 and TRBJ2-7, with a possible D match to TRBD1 (6 bases). V was trimmed by 1 base and J by 3 bases, leaving 10 bases between them. This CDR3 contains 14 residues. Germline V gene data show CDR1 as LGHNA and CDR2 as YNFKEQ.

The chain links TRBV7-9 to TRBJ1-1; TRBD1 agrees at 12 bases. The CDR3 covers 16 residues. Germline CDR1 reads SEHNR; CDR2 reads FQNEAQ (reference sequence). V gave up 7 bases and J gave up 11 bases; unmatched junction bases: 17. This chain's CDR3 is CASTPAGDRGPGAAFF. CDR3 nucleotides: TGTGCCAGCACCCCCGCGGGGGACAGGGGGCCAGGGGCCGCTTTCTTT. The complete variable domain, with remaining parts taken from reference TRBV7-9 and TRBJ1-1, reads DTGVSQNPRHKITKRGQNVTFRCDPISEHNRLYWYRQTLGQGPEFLTYFQNEAQLEKSRLLSDRFSAERPKGSFSTLEIQRTEQGDSAMYLCASTPAGDRGPGAAFFGQGTRLTVV.

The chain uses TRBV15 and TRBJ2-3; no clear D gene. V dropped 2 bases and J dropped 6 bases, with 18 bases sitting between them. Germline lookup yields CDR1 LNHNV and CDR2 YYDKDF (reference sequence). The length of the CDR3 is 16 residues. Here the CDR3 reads CATSRSRGIGLDTQYF. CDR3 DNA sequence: TGTGCCACCAGCAGATCACGAGGTATAGGATTGGATACGCAGTATTTT.

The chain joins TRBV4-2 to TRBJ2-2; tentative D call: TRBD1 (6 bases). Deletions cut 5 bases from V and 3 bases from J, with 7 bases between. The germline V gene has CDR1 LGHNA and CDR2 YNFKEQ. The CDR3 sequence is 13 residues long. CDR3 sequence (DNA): TGTGCCAGCAGCACAGGGTACACCGGGGAGCTGTTTTTT. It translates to CASSTGYTGELFF.

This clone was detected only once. CDR3 region: CASSPRQNSPLHF. DNA for the CDR3: TGTGCCAGCAGCCCCCGACAAAATTCACCCCTCCACTTT. V and J are TRBV9 and TRBJ1-6; no clear D. The CDR3 consists of 13 residues. V dropped 4 bases and J dropped 7 bases, with 9 bases sitting between them. Germline V gene sequence: CDR1 SGDLS, CDR2 YYNGEE.

The CDR3 protein is CATSEVAGGRTDTQYF. The CDR3 coding sequence is TGTGCCACCAGTGAGGTAGCGGGGGGTAGAACAGATACGCAGTATTTT. V is TRBV24-1 and J is TRBJ2-3; TRBD2 agrees at 10 bases. This CDR3 has 16 residues. V trimming: 4 bases; J trimming: 3 bases; junction bases outside the gene matches: 6. The germline CDR1 and CDR2 sequences are KGHDR and SFDVKD.

This chain's CDR3 is CASSSRIAASTDTQYF. The DNA of the CDR3 is TGTGCCAGCAGCTCAAGGATAGCTGCTAGCACAGATACGCAGTATTTT. The chain carries TRBV5-5 and TRBJ2-3; D is ambiguous. Trimming shortened V by 3 bases and J by 0 bases, and 14 bases separated the two germline ends. The CDR3 is 16 amino acids. Germline V gene lookup returns CDR1 SGHKS and CDR2 YYEKEE (reference sequence).

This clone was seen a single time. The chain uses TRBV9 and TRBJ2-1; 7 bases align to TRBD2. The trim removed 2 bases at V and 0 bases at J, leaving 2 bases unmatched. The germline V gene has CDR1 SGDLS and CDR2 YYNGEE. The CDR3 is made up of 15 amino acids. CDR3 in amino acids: CASSVRGSSYNEQFF. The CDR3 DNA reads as TGTGCCAGCAGCGTGCGGGGGAGCTCCTACAATGAGCAGTTCTTC.

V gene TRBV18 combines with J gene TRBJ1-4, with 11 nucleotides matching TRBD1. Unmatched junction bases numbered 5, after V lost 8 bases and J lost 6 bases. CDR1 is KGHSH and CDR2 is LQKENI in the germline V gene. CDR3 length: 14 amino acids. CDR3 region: CASKPGQGDEKLFF. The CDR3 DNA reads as TGTGCCAGCAAACCGGGACAGGGGGATGAAAAACTGTTTTTT.

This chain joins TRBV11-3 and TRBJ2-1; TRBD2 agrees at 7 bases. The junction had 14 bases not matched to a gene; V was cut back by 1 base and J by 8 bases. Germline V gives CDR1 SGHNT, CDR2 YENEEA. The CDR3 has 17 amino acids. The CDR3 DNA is TGTGCCAGCAGCTTAGTAGGAGGCGGGCGGGGGAGGTATGAGCAGTTCTTC. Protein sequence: CASSLVGGGRGRYEQFF. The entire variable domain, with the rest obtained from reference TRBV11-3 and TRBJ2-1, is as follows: EAGVVQSPRYKIIEKKQPVAFWCNPISGHNTLYWYLQNLGQGPELLIRYENEEAVDDSQLPKDRFSAERLKGVDSTLKIQPAELGDSAVYLCASSLVGGGRGRYEQFFGPGTRLTVL.

In nucleotides, the CDR3 is TGTGCCAGCTCACCAATTGGAACCGGGGGGGAGCAGTACTTC. Its translation: CASSPIGTGGEQYF. The chain couples TRBV18 to TRBJ2-7, with TRBD2 matching over 7 bases. The CDR3 is made up of 14 amino acids. V shed 2 bases, J shed 7 bases, and the junction held 8 bases outside the gene matches. The germline V gene encodes CDR1 KGHSH and CDR2 LQKENI.

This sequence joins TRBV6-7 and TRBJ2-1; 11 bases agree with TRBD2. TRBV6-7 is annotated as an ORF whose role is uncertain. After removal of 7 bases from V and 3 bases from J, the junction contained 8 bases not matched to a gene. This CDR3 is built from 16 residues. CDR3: CASTSGTSGNYNEQFF. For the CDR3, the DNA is TGTGCCAGCACCTCCGGGACTAGCGGAAACTACAATGAGCAGTTCTTC.

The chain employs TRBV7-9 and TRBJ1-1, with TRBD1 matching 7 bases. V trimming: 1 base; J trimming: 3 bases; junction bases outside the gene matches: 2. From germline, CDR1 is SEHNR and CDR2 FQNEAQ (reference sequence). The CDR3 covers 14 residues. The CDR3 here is CASSLETGDTEAFF. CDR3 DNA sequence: TGTGCCAGCAGCTTAGAAACAGGGGACACTGAAGCTTTCTTT.